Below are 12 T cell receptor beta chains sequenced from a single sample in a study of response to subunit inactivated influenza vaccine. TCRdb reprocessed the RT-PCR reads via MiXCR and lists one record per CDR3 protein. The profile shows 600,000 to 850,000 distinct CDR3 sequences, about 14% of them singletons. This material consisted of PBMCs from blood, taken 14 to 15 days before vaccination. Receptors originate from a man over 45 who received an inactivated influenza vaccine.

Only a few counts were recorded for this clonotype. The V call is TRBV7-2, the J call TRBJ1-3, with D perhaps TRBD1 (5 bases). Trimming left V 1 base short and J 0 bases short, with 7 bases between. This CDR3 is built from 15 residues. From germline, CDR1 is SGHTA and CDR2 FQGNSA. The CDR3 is CASSLVDSSGNTIYF. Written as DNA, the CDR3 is TGTGCCAGCAGCTTAGTTGACAGCTCTGGAAACACCATATATTTT.

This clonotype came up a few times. The CDR3: CASSLFSGITGANVLTF. The CDR3 DNA reads as TGTGCCAGCAGCTTGTTTTCGGGCATTACCGGGGCCAACGTCCTGACTTTC. The rearrangement links TRBV5-5 to TRBJ2-6; D ambiguous. V shed 1 base and J shed 4 bases, with 15 bases lying between them. Germline V gene lookup returns CDR1 SGHKS and CDR2 YYEKEE (reference sequence). CDR3 length: 17 residues.

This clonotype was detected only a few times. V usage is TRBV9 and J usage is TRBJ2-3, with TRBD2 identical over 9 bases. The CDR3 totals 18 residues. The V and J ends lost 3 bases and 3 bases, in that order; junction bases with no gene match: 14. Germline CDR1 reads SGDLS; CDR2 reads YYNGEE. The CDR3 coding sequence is TGTGCCAGCAGCGCTGTCCCAGGGGGTCTAGCGGGAACAGATACGCAGTATTTT. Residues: CASSAVPGGLAGTDTQYF.

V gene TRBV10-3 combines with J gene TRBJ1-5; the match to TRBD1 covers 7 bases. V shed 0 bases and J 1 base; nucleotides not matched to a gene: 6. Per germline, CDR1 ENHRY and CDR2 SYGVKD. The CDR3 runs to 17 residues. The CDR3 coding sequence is TGTGCCATCAGTGAGTCGAACAGGGGAATGAGCAATCAGCCCCAGCATTTT. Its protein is CAISESNRGMSNQPQHF.

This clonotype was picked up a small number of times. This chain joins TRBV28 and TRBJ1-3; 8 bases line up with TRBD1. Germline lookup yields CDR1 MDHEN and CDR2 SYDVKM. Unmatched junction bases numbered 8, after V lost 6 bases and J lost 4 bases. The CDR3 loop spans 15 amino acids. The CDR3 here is CASSPQGAYGNTIYF. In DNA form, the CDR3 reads TGTGCCAGCAGCCCGCAGGGGGCTTACGGAAACACCATATATTTT.

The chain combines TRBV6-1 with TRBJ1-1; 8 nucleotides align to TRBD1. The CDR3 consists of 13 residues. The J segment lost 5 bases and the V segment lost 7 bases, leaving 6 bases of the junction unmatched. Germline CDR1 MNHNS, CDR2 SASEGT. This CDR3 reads CASNKQGGTEAFF. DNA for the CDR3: TGTGCCAGCAACAAACAGGGGGGAACTGAAGCTTTCTTT.

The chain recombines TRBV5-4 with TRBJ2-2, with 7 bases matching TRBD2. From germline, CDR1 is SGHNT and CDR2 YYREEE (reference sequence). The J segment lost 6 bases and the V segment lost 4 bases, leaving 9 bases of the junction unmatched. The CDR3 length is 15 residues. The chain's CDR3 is CASSIGGRGAGELFF. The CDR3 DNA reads TGTGCCAGCAGCATCGGCGGGAGAGGGGCCGGGGAGCTGTTTTTT.

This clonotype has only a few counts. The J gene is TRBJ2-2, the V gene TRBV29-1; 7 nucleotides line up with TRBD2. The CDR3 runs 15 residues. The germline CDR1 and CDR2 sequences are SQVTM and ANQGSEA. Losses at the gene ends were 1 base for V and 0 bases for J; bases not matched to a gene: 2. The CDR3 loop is CSVEAGGANTGELFF. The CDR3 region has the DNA TGCAGCGTTGAAGCGGGGGGAGCGAACACCGGGGAGCTGTTTTTT.

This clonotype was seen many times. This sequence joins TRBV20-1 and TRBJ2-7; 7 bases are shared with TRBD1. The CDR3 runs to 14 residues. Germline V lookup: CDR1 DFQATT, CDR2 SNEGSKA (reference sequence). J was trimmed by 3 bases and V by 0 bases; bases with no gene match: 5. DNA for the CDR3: TGCAGTGCTAGAGATGCCCGGGACAGCTACGAGCAGTACTTC. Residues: CSARDARDSYEQYF.

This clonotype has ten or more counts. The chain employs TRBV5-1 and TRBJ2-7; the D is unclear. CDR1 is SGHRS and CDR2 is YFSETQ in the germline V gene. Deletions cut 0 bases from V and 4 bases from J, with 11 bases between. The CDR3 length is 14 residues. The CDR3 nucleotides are TGCGCCAGCAGCTTGGAGGGTTTTCGTTACGAGCAGTACTTC. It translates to CASSLEGFRYEQYF.

The CDR3 loop is CSARGLSAVSYNEQFF. The CDR3 region has the DNA TGCAGTGCTAGAGGCCTATCGGCGGTCTCCTACAATGAGCAGTTCTTC. The chain employs TRBV20-1 and TRBJ2-1; D remains unclear. Germline loops: CDR1 DFQATT, CDR2 SNEGSKA (reference sequence). The CDR3 has 16 residues. The V end was cut by 1 base, the J end by 0 bases, with 13 bases between.

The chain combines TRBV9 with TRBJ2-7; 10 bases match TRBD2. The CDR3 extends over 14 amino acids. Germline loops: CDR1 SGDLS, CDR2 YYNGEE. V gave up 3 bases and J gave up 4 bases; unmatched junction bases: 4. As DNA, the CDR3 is TGTGCCAGCAGCGGCGGACTAGCGGCATACGAGCAGTACTTC. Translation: CASSGGLAAYEQYF.